The 18 T cell receptor beta chains presented below share a single source sample, sequenced in a study of resident and recirculating memory T cells in vitiligo. TCRdb keeps only in-frame clones here, not all; method: immunoSEQ multiplex PCR. In the table there are more than 70,000 clones, 92% of which are singletons. The specimen sequenced was blood. Receptors were obtained from a male donor with vitiligo.

V gene TRBV7-3 combines with J gene TRBJ2-1; a possible D gene is TRBD2 (6 bases). In germline, CDR1 is SGHTA, CDR2 FQGTGA. V lost 2 bases and J 8 bases, leaving 13 bases between the germline ends. CDR3 length: 14 amino acids. CDR3 sequence reads: CASSLGVGRDEQFF. DNA for the CDR3: TGTGCCAGCAGCTTAGGGGTCGGGAGAGATGAGCAGTTCTTC. Filled out from reference TRBV7-3 and TRBJ2-1, the complete variable domain reads GAGVSQTPSNKVTEKGKYVELRCDPISGHTALYWYRQSLGQGPEFLIYFQGTGAADDSGLPNDRFFAVRPEGSVSTLKIQRTERGDSAVYLCASSLGVGRDEQFFGPGTRLTVL.

The rearrangement links TRBV4-3 to TRBJ2-5; TRBD1 is a possible D gene (7 bases). Deletions cut 1 base from V and 5 bases from J, with 23 bases between. Per germline, CDR1 LGHNA and CDR2 YSLEER. There are 18 residues in the CDR3. The CDR3 reads CASSQGLGGTAYVETQYF. The CDR3 region has the DNA TGCGCCAGCAGCCAAGGGTTAGGAGGGACAGCTTACGTGGAGACCCAGTACTTC.

CDR3 residues: CSAATRLAGEGEQYF. The CDR3 DNA reads as TGCAGCGCTGCAACAAGACTAGCGGGAGAAGGGGAGCAGTACTTC. The chain uses TRBV29-1 and TRBJ2-7; 12 bases are a match to TRBD2. V gave up 7 bases and J gave up 7 bases; unmatched junction bases: 14. Germline V lookup: CDR1 SQVTM, CDR2 ANQGSEA. The CDR3 runs to 15 residues.

The chain joins TRBV7-6 to TRBJ1-3; no firm D call. Trimming stripped 5 bases from V and 4 bases from J, with 9 bases between. This CDR3 spans 13 amino acids. CDR1 and CDR2 (germline): SGHVS, FNYEAQ. The CDR3 nucleotides are TGTGCCAGCAGCCAGGAGGAGGGAAACACCATATATTTT. Translation: CASSQEEGNTIYF.

V is TRBV6-5 and J is TRBJ2-1, with TRBD1 matching over 10 bases. The germline gives CDR1 MNHEY, CDR2 SVGAGI. The CDR3 runs to 14 residues. With V trimmed by 5 bases and J by 4 bases, 2 bases remained unmatched. CDR3 region: CASSGTGAYNEQFF. The CDR3 DNA follows: TGTGCCAGCAGTGGGACAGGGGCTTACAATGAGCAGTTCTTC.

V is TRBV9 and J is TRBJ2-1; D ambiguous. The V gene lost 0 bases and the J gene lost 8 bases, with 9 bases spanning the gap. The CDR3 runs to 13 residues. The V gene's germline CDR1 is SGDLS and CDR2 YYNGEE. Here the CDR3 DNA reads TGTGCCAGCAGCGTAGGCGAAGTCTATGAGCAGTTCTTC. This encodes CASSVGEVYEQFF. The variable domain in full, with the rest retrieved from reference TRBV9 and TRBJ2-1, is DSGVTQTPKHLITATGQRVTLRCSPRSGDLSVYWYQQSLDQGLQFLIQYYNGEERAKGNILERFSAQQFPDLHSELNLSSLELGDSALYFCASSVGEVYEQFFGPGTRLTVL.

V is TRBV27 and J is TRBJ2-1, with 8 bases fitting TRBD2. This CDR3 is 13 amino acids long. In germline, CDR1 is MNHEY, CDR2 SMNVEV (reference sequence). The V gene end was trimmed by 6 bases and the J gene end by 7 bases; junction bases not matched to a gene: 5. CDR3 in amino acids: CASRRLATNEQFF. CDR3 coding DNA: TGTGCCAGCAGGAGACTAGCGACTAATGAGCAGTTCTTC.

The rearrangement uses TRBV5-6 and TRBJ1-2, with D uncertain. This CDR3 contains 12 residues. The germline gives CDR1 SGHDT, CDR2 YYEEEE. Trimming stripped 7 bases from V and 4 bases from J, with 11 bases between. For the CDR3, the DNA is TGTGCCAGCCGGAGGGCGGGCTATGGCTACACCTTC. Protein product: CASRRAGYGYTF.

CDR3 protein: CASSPGHSVRETQYF. The CDR3 DNA follows: TGTGCCAGCAGCCCGGGACACTCCGTCAGGGAGACCCAGTACTTC. The chain uses TRBV28 and TRBJ2-5; perhaps TRBD1 as D (6 bases). The germline V gene encodes CDR1 MDHEN and CDR2 SYDVKM. V was clipped by 6 bases and J by 5 bases, with 19 bases between them. The length of the CDR3 is 15 residues.

The V call is TRBV11-2, the J call TRBJ2-7; D is uncertain. Per germline, CDR1 SGHAT and CDR2 FQNNGV. V was shortened by 1 base and J by 3 bases, with 10 bases between the two germline ends. The CDR3 is 14 residues long. CDR3 bases: TGTGCCAGCAGCTTAGCGCCAGAAGACTACGAGCAGTACTTC. Protein product: CASSLAPEDYEQYF.

The J gene is TRBJ2-7, the V gene TRBV5-5, with TRBD2 matching over 8 bases. V was clipped by 4 bases and J by 7 bases; unmatched bases: 10. Germline loops: CDR1 SGHKS, CDR2 YYEKEE (reference sequence). The CDR3 runs 14 residues. Here the CDR3 DNA reads TGTGCCAGCAGCCGCTTTCCAGCGGGAGAAGAGCAGTACTTC. Encoded protein: CASSRFPAGEEQYF.

The gene calls are TRBV5-1 and TRBJ1-2; D unclear. CDR3 size: 12 residues. CDR1 is SGHRS and CDR2 is YFSETQ in the germline V gene. V lost 0 bases, J lost 5 bases, and 5 bases lay in between. The CDR3 nucleotides read TGCGCCAGCAGCTTGGATCAGTATGGCTACACCTTC. This codes for CASSLDQYGYTF.

The rearrangement uses TRBV5-1 and TRBJ2-5; D gene uncertain. The CDR3 has 13 residues. Germline V gene lookup returns CDR1 SGHRS and CDR2 YFSETQ. V lost 0 bases and J lost 2, with 5 bases in between. The CDR3 region has the DNA TGCGCCAGCAGCTTGGGTATGCAAGAGACCCAGTACTTC. Its protein is CASSLGMQETQYF.

This chain links TRBV27 with TRBJ2-5; 7 nucleotides line up with TRBD1. V dropped 3 bases and J dropped 5; count of bases not matched to a gene: 12. The CDR3 runs to 16 residues. Germline CDR1 and CDR2: MNHEY and SMNVEV (reference sequence). In DNA form, the CDR3 reads TGTGCCAGCAGTTTTGGGTTGAGAGGGGGCCGGGAGACCCAGTACTTC. This gives the protein CASSFGLRGGRETQYF.

This chain connects TRBV28 to TRBJ2-3; 8 bases agree with TRBD2. CDR1 and CDR2 (germline): MDHEN, SYDVKM. The CDR3 totals 15 residues. V gave up 4 bases and J gave up 0 bases; unmatched junction bases: 3. The CDR3 reads CASSYSGTSTDTQYF. CDR3 sequence (DNA): TGTGCCAGCAGTTATAGCGGGACTAGCACAGATACGCAGTATTTT.

This chain links TRBV6-4 with TRBJ2-3; D may be TRBD2 (6 bases). This CDR3 contains 15 residues. Looked up from germline, CDR1 is MRHNA and CDR2 is SNTAGT. Trimming took off 4 bases at V and 0 bases at J, with 11 bases between the two ends. CDR3 DNA: TGTGCCAGCAGTGGCGGGACGGCTAGCACAGATACGCAGTATTTT. Its protein is CASSGGTASTDTQYF.

V is TRBV7-9 and J is TRBJ2-7; D possibly corresponds to TRBD1 (6 bases). The V gene lost 10 bases and the J gene lost 2 bases, with 12 bases spanning the gap. This CDR3 has 12 amino acids. Germline values: CDR1 SEHNR, CDR2 FQNEAQ (reference sequence). Here the CDR3 DNA reads TGTGCCATCCGCGGACAGACCTACGAGCAGTACTTC. It translates to CAIRGQTYEQYF.

The J gene is TRBJ1-2, the V gene TRBV5-5; 7 bases fit TRBD1. Losses at the gene ends were 6 bases for V and 4 bases for J; bases not matched to a gene: 12. This CDR3 is built from 15 residues. Germline values: CDR1 SGHKS, CDR2 YYEKEE (reference sequence). CDR3 DNA sequence: TGTGCCAGCACTTCGGGACAGTCTAATTTCTATGGCTACACCTTC. It codes for CASTSGQSNFYGYTF.